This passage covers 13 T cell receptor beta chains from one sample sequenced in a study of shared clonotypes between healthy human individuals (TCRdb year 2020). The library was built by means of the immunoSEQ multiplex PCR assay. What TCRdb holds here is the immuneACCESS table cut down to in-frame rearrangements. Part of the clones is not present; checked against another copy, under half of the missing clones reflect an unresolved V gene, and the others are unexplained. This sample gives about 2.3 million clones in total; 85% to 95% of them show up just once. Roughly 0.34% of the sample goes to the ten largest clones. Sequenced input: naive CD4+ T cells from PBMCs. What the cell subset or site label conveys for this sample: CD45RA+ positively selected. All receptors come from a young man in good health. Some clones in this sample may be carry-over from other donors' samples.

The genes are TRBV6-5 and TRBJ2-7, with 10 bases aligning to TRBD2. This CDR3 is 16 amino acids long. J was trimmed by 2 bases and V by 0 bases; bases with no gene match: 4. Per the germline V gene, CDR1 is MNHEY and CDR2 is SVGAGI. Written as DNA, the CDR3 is TGTGCCAGCAGTTACTCGAATCTAGCGGGAGCCTACGAGCAGTACTTC. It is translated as CASSYSNLAGAYEQYF.

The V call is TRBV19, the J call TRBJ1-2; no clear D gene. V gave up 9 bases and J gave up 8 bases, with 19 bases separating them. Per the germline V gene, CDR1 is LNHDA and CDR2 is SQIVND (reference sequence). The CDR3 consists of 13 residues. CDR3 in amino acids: CASPLGFFAGYTF. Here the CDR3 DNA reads TGTGCCAGCCCCCTTGGATTCTTCGCGGGCTACACCTTC.

The CDR3 here is CASSSISGRGYEQYF. The CDR3 DNA follows: TGTGCCAGCAGCTCAATTAGCGGGAGGGGCTACGAGCAGTACTTC. The chain uses TRBV11-2 and TRBJ2-7; 11 bases agree with TRBD2. The J segment lost 3 bases and the V segment lost 4 bases, leaving 5 bases of the junction unmatched. Germline V lookup: CDR1 SGHAT, CDR2 FQNNGV. The CDR3 is 15 residues long. Drawing the rest from reference TRBV11-2 and TRBJ2-7, the complete variable domain is EAGVAQSPRYKIIEKRQSVAFWCNPISGHATLYWYQQILGQGPKLLIQFQNNGVVDDSQLPKDRFSAERLKGVDSTLKIQPAKLEDSAVYLCASSSISGRGYEQYFGPGTRLTVT.

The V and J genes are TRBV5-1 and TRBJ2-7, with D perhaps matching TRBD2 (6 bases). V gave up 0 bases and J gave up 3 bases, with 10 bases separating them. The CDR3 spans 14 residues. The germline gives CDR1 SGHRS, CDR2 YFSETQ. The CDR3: CASSLELAFYEQYF. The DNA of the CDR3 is TGCGCCAGCAGCTTGGAACTAGCATTCTACGAGCAGTACTTC.

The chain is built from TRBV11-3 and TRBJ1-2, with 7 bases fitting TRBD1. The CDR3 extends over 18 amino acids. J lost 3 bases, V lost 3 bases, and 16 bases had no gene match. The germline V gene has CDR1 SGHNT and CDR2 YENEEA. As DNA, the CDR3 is TGTGCCAGCAGCTTGGGGGACTCCGGACAGGCTTTCTACTATGGCTACACCTTC. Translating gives CASSLGDSGQAFYYGYTF.

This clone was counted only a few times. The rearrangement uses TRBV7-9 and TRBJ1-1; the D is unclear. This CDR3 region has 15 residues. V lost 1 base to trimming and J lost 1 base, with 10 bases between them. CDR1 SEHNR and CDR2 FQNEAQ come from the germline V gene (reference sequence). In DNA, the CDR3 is TGTGCCAGCAGCTTAGAATCGGTCCCGAACACTGAAGCTTTCTTT. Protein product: CASSLESVPNTEAFF. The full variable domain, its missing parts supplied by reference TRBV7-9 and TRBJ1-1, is DTGVSQNPRHKITKRGQNVTFRCDPISEHNRLYWYRQTLGQGPEFLTYFQNEAQLEKSRLLSDRFSAERPKGSFSTLEIQRTEQGDSAMYLCASSLESVPNTEAFFGQGTRLTVV.

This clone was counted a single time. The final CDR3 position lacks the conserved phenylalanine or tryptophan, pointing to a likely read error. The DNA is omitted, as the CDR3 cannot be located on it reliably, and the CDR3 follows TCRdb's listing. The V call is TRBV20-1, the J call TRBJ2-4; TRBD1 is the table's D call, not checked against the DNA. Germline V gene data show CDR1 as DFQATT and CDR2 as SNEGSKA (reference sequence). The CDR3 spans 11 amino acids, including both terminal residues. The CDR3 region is CSARDRGTPQV.

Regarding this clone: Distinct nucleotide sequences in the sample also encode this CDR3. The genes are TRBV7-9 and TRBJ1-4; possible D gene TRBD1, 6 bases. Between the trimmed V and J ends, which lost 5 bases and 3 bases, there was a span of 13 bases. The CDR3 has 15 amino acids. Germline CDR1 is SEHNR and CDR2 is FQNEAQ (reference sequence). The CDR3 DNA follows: TGTGCCAGCAGCCCTGGGGGGGCCCCTAATGAAAAACTGTTTTTT. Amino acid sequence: CASSPGGAPNEKLFF.

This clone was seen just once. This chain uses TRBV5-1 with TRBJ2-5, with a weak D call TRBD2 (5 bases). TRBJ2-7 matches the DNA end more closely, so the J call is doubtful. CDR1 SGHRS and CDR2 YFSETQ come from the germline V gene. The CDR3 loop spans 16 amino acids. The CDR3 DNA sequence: TGCGCCAGCAGCCTTTTAGGCGGAGGAAACTCCTACGAGCAGTACTTC. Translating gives CASSLLGGGNSYEQYF.

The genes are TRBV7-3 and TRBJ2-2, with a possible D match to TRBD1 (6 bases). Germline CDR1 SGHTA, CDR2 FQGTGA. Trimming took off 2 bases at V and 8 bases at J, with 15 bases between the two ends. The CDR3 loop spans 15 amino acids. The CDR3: CASSLPSDSEGELFF. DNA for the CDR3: TGTGCCAGCAGCTTACCCTCGGACAGCGAAGGGGAGCTGTTTTTT.

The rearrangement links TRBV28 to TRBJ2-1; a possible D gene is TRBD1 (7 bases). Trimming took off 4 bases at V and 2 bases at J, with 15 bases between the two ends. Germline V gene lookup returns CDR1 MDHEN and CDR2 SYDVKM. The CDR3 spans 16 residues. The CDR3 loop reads CASSSGGGGPYNEQFF. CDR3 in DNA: TGTGCCAGCAGTTCAGGCGGAGGGGGCCCCTACAATGAGCAGTTCTTC.

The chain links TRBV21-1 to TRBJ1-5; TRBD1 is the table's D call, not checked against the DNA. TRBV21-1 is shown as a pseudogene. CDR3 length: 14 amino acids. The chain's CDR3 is CARGEGTGFQPQHF. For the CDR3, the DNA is TGTGCCAGGGGGGAAGGAACAGGGTTTCAGCCCCAGCATTTT.

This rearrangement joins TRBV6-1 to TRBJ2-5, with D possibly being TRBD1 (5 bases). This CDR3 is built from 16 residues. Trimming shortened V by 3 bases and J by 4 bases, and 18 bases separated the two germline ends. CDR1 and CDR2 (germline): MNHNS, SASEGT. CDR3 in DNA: TGTGCCAGCAGTGAGGCTCAACGAGACAGTAGAGAGACCCAGTACTTC. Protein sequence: CASSEAQRDSRETQYF.